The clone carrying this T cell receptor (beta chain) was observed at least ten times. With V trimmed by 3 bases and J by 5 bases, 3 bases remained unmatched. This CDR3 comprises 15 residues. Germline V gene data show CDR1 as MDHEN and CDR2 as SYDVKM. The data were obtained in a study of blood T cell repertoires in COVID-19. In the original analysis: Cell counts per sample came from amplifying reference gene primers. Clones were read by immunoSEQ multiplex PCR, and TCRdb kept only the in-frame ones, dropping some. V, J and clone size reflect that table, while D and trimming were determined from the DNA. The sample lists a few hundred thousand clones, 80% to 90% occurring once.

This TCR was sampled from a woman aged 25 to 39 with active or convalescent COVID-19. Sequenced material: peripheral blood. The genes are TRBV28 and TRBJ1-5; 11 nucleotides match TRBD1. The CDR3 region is CASSLGQGGYQPQHF. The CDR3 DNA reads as TGTGCCAGCAGTTTGGGACAGGGGGGTTATCAGCCCCAGCATTTT.